This T cell receptor (beta chain) was obtained from a study of blood T cells in healthy people across ages. Regarding the study as a whole: Diversity of TCR beta per million T cells declined in a roughly linear way with age. PBMC samples, being unsorted, prevented any conclusive comparison of naive and antigen-experienced cells.

The CDR3 extends over 13 amino acids. Germline CDR1 is KGHSH and CDR2 is LQKENI. V gave up 5 bases and J gave up 5 bases, with 12 bases separating them. This clonotype was detected a few times. Its antigen is not identified. Through a sample-barcoded 5' primer and a J-beta primer mix, a second PCR was run for about 7 to 12 cycles. TCRdb called the 5' RACE reads again in MiXCR, with one record for every CDR3 protein. The sample contains about 1.1 million distinct CDR3 sequences, roughly two fifths of which appear only once. This sequence joins TRBV18 and TRBJ1-1; no reliable D call. The receptor's source is a man aged 18-30 years in good health. Sequencing input: blood. The CDR3: CASSYGPATEAFF. The CDR3 DNA follows: TGTGCCAGCTCATATGGCCCCGCGACTGAAGCTTTCTTT.